The rows below give T cell receptor beta chains drawn from one sample of a study of T cells in Graves' hyperthyroidism and ophthalmopathy. TCRdb re-called the multiplex PCR reads with MiXCR, one entry per CDR3 protein. This sample has about 680,000 distinct CDR3 sequences; 30% to 40% occur once, and the top ten carry approximately 31%. The sequenced sample consisted of blood. These TCRs come from a woman aged 40-49 years with Graves' hyperthyroidism. CDR3s include the opening cysteine and the closing phenylalanine or tryptophan. Fields, in order: J gene, D gene, clone size, V gene, CDR3 protein, CDR3 DNA. A D gene is named only where the DNA matches it firmly. Clone size appears in some rows only: once, few, many, or a class for an expanded clone.

J gene: TRBJ2-7; D gene: TRBD1; clone size: once; V gene: TRBV29-1; CDR3 protein: CSVNRGREQYF; CDR3 DNA: TGCAGCGTTAACAGGGGGCGTGAGCAGTACTTC
J gene: TRBJ2-3; D gene: TRBD2; clone size: NA; V gene: TRBV10-1; CDR3 protein: CAVSGLADNTDTQYF; CDR3 DNA: TGTGCCGTCAGTGGACTAGCGGACAACACAGATACGCAGTATTTT
J gene: TRBJ1-5; D gene: NA; clone size: NA; V gene: TRBV7-9; CDR3 protein: CASSSGGAQHF; CDR3 DNA: TGTGCCAGCAGCTCTGGAGGAGCCCAGCATTTT
J gene: TRBJ2-7; D gene: TRBD1; clone size: many; V gene: TRBV2; CDR3 protein: CASSEVGTDSYEQYF; CDR3 DNA: TGTGCCAGCAGTGAAGTAGGGACAGACTCCTACGAGCAGTACTTC
J gene: TRBJ2-7; D gene: TRBD1; clone size: medium-sized; V gene: TRBV5-5; CDR3 protein: CASSATGTGYEQYF; CDR3 DNA: TGTGCCAGCAGCGCGACAGGGACCGGCTACGAGCAGTACTTC
J gene: TRBJ2-7; D gene: NA; clone size: NA; V gene: TRBV6-2/TRBV6-3; CDR3 protein: CASSTYPLERVYEQCF; CDR3 DNA: TGTGCCAGCAGCACCTACCCCCTGGAGAGGGTCTACGAGCAGTGCTTC
J gene: TRBJ1-5; D gene: TRBD1; clone size: few; V gene: TRBV6-2/TRBV6-3; CDR3 protein: CASSQGTALLNQPQHF; CDR3 DNA: TGTGCCAGCAGTCAGGGGACAGCCCTCCTCAATCAGCCCCAGCATTTT
J gene: TRBJ2-6; D gene: TRBD1; clone size: many; V gene: TRBV19; CDR3 protein: CASSMRTGDSGANVLTF; CDR3 DNA: TGTGCCAGTAGTATGAGGACAGGGGACTCTGGGGCCAACGTCCTGACTTTC
J gene: TRBJ2-7; D gene: TRBD1; clone size: NA; V gene: TRBV7-8; CDR3 protein: CASITGTVNNEQYF; CDR3 DNA: TGTGCCAGCATCACCGGGACAGTCAACAATGAGCAGTACTTC
J gene: TRBJ2-7; D gene: NA; clone size: few; V gene: TRBV7-9; CDR3 protein: CASSLRYGSRDEQYF; CDR3 DNA: TGTGCCAGCAGCTTACGTTACGGGAGTCGGGACGAGCAGTACTTC
J gene: TRBJ2-7; D gene: TRBD1; clone size: many; V gene: TRBV29-1; CDR3 protein: CSVLGQGSSYEQYF; CDR3 DNA: TGCAGCGTCCTAGGACAGGGGAGCTCCTACGAGCAGTACTTC
J gene: TRBJ2-7; D gene: NA; clone size: NA; V gene: TRBV4-3; CDR3 protein: CASSRLRDSFSYEQYF; CDR3 DNA: TGCGCCAGCAGCCGTCTCCGGGACTCCTTCTCCTACGAGCAGTACTTC
J gene: TRBJ1-4; D gene: NA; clone size: NA; V gene: TRBV2; CDR3 protein: CASRKTRSTNEKLFF; CDR3 DNA: TGTGCCAGCAGGAAAACCAGGTCAACTAATGAAAAACTGTTTTTT
J gene: TRBJ2-7; D gene: TRBD1; clone size: NA; V gene: TRBV4-3; CDR3 protein: CASSQDVLVDRRISF; CDR3 DNA: TGCGCCAGCAGCCAAGATGTCCTGGTGGACAGGCGTATTTCCTTC
J gene: TRBJ2-6; D gene: NA; clone size: many; V gene: TRBV20-1; CDR3 protein: CSAPSFSGSGANVLTF; CDR3 DNA: TGCAGTGCCCCCTCCTTCTCAGGCTCTGGGGCCAACGTCCTGACTTTC
J gene: TRBJ1-3; D gene: NA; clone size: NA; V gene: TRBV10-3; CDR3 protein: CASSLPGGLDSGNTIYF; CDR3 DNA: TGTGCCAGCAGTTTACCGGGGGGGCTCGACTCTGGAAACACCATATATTTT
J gene: TRBJ1-1; D gene: NA; clone size: few; V gene: TRBV10-3; CDR3 protein: CASSYSTRMGNTEAFF; CDR3 DNA: TGTGCCAGCAGTTACTCGACCCGAATGGGGAACACTGAAGCTTTCTTT
J gene: TRBJ1-1; D gene: NA; clone size: many; V gene: TRBV29-1; CDR3 protein: CSGQEGPWDTEAFF; CDR3 DNA: TGCAGCGGACAAGAGGGGCCCTGGGACACTGAAGCTTTCTTT
J gene: TRBJ2-5; D gene: NA; clone size: NA; V gene: TRBV6-5; CDR3 protein: CASSYSIGQGTQYF; CDR3 DNA: TGTGCCAGCAGTTACTCGATTGGCCAAGGGACCCAGTACTTC
J gene: TRBJ2-5; D gene: NA; clone size: NA; V gene: TRBV9; CDR3 protein: CAWSTGHPLYQETQYF; CDR3 DNA: TGTGCCTGGAGCACAGGACACCCACTGTACCAAGAGACCCAGTACTTC
J gene: TRBJ1-3; D gene: NA; clone size: NA; V gene: TRBV6-6; CDR3 protein: CASRDHQYSGNTIYF; CDR3 DNA: TGTGCCAGCAGGGACCATCAGTACTCTGGAAACACCATATATTTT
J gene: TRBJ2-5; D gene: NA; clone size: many; V gene: TRBV20-1; CDR3 protein: CSAPRVNSKETQYF; CDR3 DNA: TGCAGTGCCCCGAGGGTTAATTCAAAGGAGACCCAGTACTTC
J gene: TRBJ2-5; D gene: TRBD1; clone size: NA; V gene: TRBV7-2; CDR3 protein: CASSRETGYSGETQYF; CDR3 DNA: TGTGCCAGCAGCCGTGAGACAGGGTATTCAGGAGAGACCCAGTACTTC
J gene: TRBJ2-7; D gene: TRBD2; clone size: few; V gene: TRBV7-2; CDR3 protein: CASSSAGGAGYEQYF; CDR3 DNA: TGTGCCAGCAGCTCCGCGGGGGGGGCTGGGTACGAGCAGTACTTC
J gene: TRBJ2-7; D gene: TRBD2; clone size: many; V gene: TRBV29-1; CDR3 protein: CSVDGRTGGRYEQYF; CDR3 DNA: TGCAGCGTCGACGGACGGACGGGGGGACGCTACGAGCAGTACTTC
J gene: TRBJ2-5; D gene: NA; clone size: many; V gene: TRBV12-3/TRBV12-4; CDR3 protein: CASRLRVGSETQYF; CDR3 DNA: TGTGCCAGCAGGTTACGGGTCGGGTCAGAGACCCAGTACTTC
J gene: TRBJ2-6; D gene: NA; clone size: NA; V gene: TRBV10-3; CDR3 protein: CAISPAGQGTEAF; CDR3 DNA: TGTGCCATCAGCCCTGCCGGTCAGGGCACTGAAGCTTTC
J gene: TRBJ1-1; D gene: NA; clone size: NA; V gene: TRBV2; CDR3 protein: CAGAGPSENTEAFF; CDR3 DNA: TGTGCCGGTGCCGGGCCGTCGGAGAACACTGAAGCTTTCTTT
J gene: TRBJ1-5; D gene: NA; clone size: many; V gene: TRBV19; CDR3 protein: CASSLLSTGNQPQHF; CDR3 DNA: TGTGCCAGTAGCCTGCTTTCTACAGGCAATCAGCCCCAGCATTTT
J gene: TRBJ2-2; D gene: TRBD2; clone size: many; V gene: TRBV29-1; CDR3 protein: CSVGRLAGESGELFF; CDR3 DNA: TGCAGCGTTGGCCGGCTAGCGGGAGAATCGGGGGAGCTGTTTTTT
J gene: TRBJ1-2; D gene: NA; clone size: few; V gene: TRBV7-9; CDR3 protein: CASSLRRGYGYTF; CDR3 DNA: TGTGCCAGCAGCTTACGCCGGGGATATGGCTACACCTTC
J gene: TRBJ2-2; D gene: TRBD1; clone size: NA; V gene: TRBV3-1; CDR3 protein: CASSQDGTGTGELFF; CDR3 DNA: TGTGCCAGCAGCCAAGACGGGACAGGGACCGGGGAGCTGTTTTTT
J gene: TRBJ2-5; D gene: TRBD2; clone size: many; V gene: TRBV10-3; CDR3 protein: CAIRDSGRAQETQYF; CDR3 DNA: TGTGCCATCAGGGACAGCGGGAGGGCCCAAGAGACCCAGTACTTC
J gene: TRBJ2-7; D gene: NA; clone size: NA; V gene: TRBV28; CDR3 protein: CASSLSGTQFANEQYF; CDR3 DNA: TGTGCCAGCAGTTTATCCGGGACACAATTTGCCAACGAGCAGTACTTC
J gene: TRBJ1-2; D gene: TRBD1; clone size: NA; V gene: TRBV13; CDR3 protein: CASRATGERGYTF; CDR3 DNA: TGTGCCAGCAGGGCGACAGGGGAACGTGGCTACACCTTC
J gene: TRBJ1-1; D gene: NA; clone size: NA; V gene: TRBV6-5; CDR3 protein: CASSYSGRSNTEAFF; CDR3 DNA: TGTGCCAGCAGTTACTCGGGCAGGTCGAACACTGAAGCTTTCTTT
J gene: TRBJ1-4; D gene: TRBD1; clone size: many; V gene: TRBV19; CDR3 protein: CASSIGTGPEKLFF; CDR3 DNA: TGTGCCAGTAGTATAGGGACAGGACCGGAAAAACTGTTTTTT
J gene: TRBJ1-2; D gene: TRBD1; clone size: NA; V gene: TRBV6-6; CDR3 protein: CASSYSVDRGSRGYTF; CDR3 DNA: TGTGCCAGCAGTTACTCGGTCGACAGGGGCTCGCGTGGCTACACCTTC
J gene: TRBJ2-7; D gene: NA; clone size: NA; V gene: TRBV24-1; CDR3 protein: CATSDFEDEQYF; CDR3 DNA: TGTGCCACCAGTGATTTCGAGGACGAGCAGTACTTC
J gene: TRBJ1-5; D gene: NA; clone size: NA; V gene: TRBV4-3; CDR3 protein: CASSQGGADQETQHF; CDR3 DNA: TGCGCCAGCAGCCAAGGGGGGGCAGATCAAGAGACCCAGCATTTT
J gene: TRBJ2-6; D gene: TRBD1; clone size: NA; V gene: TRBV6-5; CDR3 protein: CASSYLTGASGANVLTF; CDR3 DNA: TGTGCCAGCAGTTACCTAACAGGGGCTTCTGGGGCCAACGTCCTGACTTTC
J gene: TRBJ1-3; D gene: TRBD1; clone size: NA; V gene: TRBV25-1; CDR3 protein: CASSARDLGQAGNTIYF; CDR3 DNA: TGTGCCAGCAGTGCTAGAGATCTTGGACAGGCTGGAAACACCATATATTTT
J gene: TRBJ2-3; D gene: TRBD1; clone size: once; V gene: TRBV29-1; CDR3 protein: CSVEVTGTGFPGTQYF; CDR3 DNA: TGCAGCGTTGAAGTAACCGGGACAGGGTTTCCTGGTACGCAGTATTTT
J gene: TRBJ1-1; D gene: TRBD1; clone size: NA; V gene: TRBV4-1; CDR3 protein: CASSRLNPGQENTEAFF; CDR3 DNA: TGCGCCAGCAGCCGTCTCAATCCGGGACAGGAGAACACTGAAGCTTTCTTT
J gene: TRBJ1-1; D gene: NA; clone size: many; V gene: TRBV5-8; CDR3 protein: CASSPDEAREAFF; CDR3 DNA: TGTGCCAGCAGCCCCGACGAGGCTCGTGAAGCTTTCTTT
J gene: TRBJ2-7; D gene: NA; clone size: few; V gene: TRBV3-1; CDR3 protein: CASSPPGDIENEQYF; CDR3 DNA: TGTGCCAGCAGCCCCCCTGGGGACATCGAAAACGAGCAGTACTTC
J gene: TRBJ1-6; D gene: NA; clone size: many; V gene: TRBV20-1; CDR3 protein: CSARYRSSYNSPLHF; CDR3 DNA: TGCAGTGCTAGATACCGGAGCTCCTATAATTCACCCCTCCACTTT
J gene: TRBJ2-7; D gene: NA; clone size: many; V gene: TRBV20-1; CDR3 protein: CSEKKVEQYF; CDR3 DNA: TGCAGTGAAAAAAAGGTCGAGCAGTACTTC
J gene: TRBJ2-5; D gene: NA; clone size: few; V gene: TRBV6-4; CDR3 protein: CASKYGTDQETQYF; CDR3 DNA: TGTGCCAGCAAGTACGGGACTGATCAAGAGACCCAGTACTTC
J gene: TRBJ2-2; D gene: NA; clone size: NA; V gene: TRBV12-3/TRBV12-4; CDR3 protein: CATSNTGELFF; CDR3 DNA: TGTGCCACCTCGAACACCGGGGAGCTGTTTTTT
J gene: TRBJ2-7; D gene: TRBD1; clone size: NA; V gene: TRBV19; CDR3 protein: CASSTRSGTGVNEQYF; CDR3 DNA: TGTGCCAGTAGTACGAGATCCGGGACAGGGGTCAACGAGCAGTACTTC
J gene: TRBJ2-7; D gene: TRBD1; clone size: NA; V gene: TRBV25-1; CDR3 protein: CASTGQGKYEQYF; CDR3 DNA: TGTGCCAGCACTGGACAGGGGAAGTACGAGCAGTACTTC
J gene: TRBJ2-7; D gene: NA; clone size: NA; V gene: TRBV4-2; CDR3 protein: CASSQVGQDHEQYF; CDR3 DNA: TGTGCCAGCAGCCAAGTAGGGCAAGACCACGAGCAGTACTTC
J gene: TRBJ1-1; D gene: NA; clone size: many; V gene: TRBV25-1; CDR3 protein: CASSEFGEAFF; CDR3 DNA: TGTGCCAGCAGTGAATTCGGAGAAGCTTTCTTT